The 24 T cell receptor beta chains in this list originate from one sample, sequenced in a study of cytomegalovirus exposure and HLA in healthy donors. The repertoire was sequenced with immunoSEQ multiplex PCR; TCRdb's copy has only in-frame clones and lacks some. The table shows 90,000 to 150,000 clones, with roughly 86% occurring only once. The sequenced sample was PBMCs. These receptors were obtained from a man aged 18 to 30 in good health and CMV-seronegative.

The V call is TRBV2, the J call TRBJ2-3, with 14 nucleotides matching TRBD2. CDR3 length: 18 residues. Germline CDR1 and CDR2: SNHLY and FYNNEI. The ends lost 10 bases at V and 1 base at J; junction bases unmatched: 13. CDR3 nucleotides: TGTGCCACCGACGGACTAGCGGGGGGAAACGGGGGCACAGATACGCAGTATTTT. Translation: CATDGLAGGNGGTDTQYF.

CDR3 DNA: TGTGCCAGCAGCTTACGGGCCTTAGCGGGAGCATACAATGAGCAGTTCTTC. Its translation is CASSLRALAGAYNEQFF. This sequence joins TRBV11-2 and TRBJ2-1, with 9 positions matching TRBD2. V was pared by 2 bases and J by 4 bases, with 9 bases of the junction left unmatched. The V gene's germline CDR1 is SGHAT and CDR2 FQNNGV. This CDR3 contains 17 residues.

V and J are TRBV7-2 and TRBJ1-1; possible D gene TRBD1, 5 bases. In germline, CDR1 is SGHTA, CDR2 FQGNSA. The CDR3 extends over 14 amino acids. V lost 4 bases and J lost 5, with 14 bases in between. CDR3 loop: CASSSGPAGTEAFF. CDR3 nucleotide sequence: TGTGCCAGCAGCTCGGGACCAGCGGGAACTGAAGCTTTCTTT.

This chain joins TRBV27 and TRBJ2-1; 9 bases agree with TRBD1. V shed 6 bases and J 9 bases; nucleotides not matched to a gene: 6. Germline V CDR1 and CDR2: MNHEY, SMNVEV (reference sequence). The CDR3 totals 13 residues. The CDR3: CASRQGARVEQFF. CDR3 DNA: TGTGCCAGCAGACAGGGGGCACGTGTTGAGCAGTTCTTC.

V and J are TRBV30 and TRBJ2-7; D gene uncertain. V lost 2 bases and J lost 0, with 8 bases in between. The germline gives CDR1 GTSNPN, CDR2 SVGIG (reference sequence). The CDR3 extends over 13 amino acids. The CDR3 bases are TGTGCCTGGAGTCGGGTGTCCTCCTACGAGCAGTACTTC. It codes for CAWSRVSSYEQYF. The whole variable domain, remainder taken from reference TRBV30 and TRBJ2-7, is SQTIHQWPATLVQPVGSPLSLECTVEGTSNPNLYWYRQAAGRGLQLLFYSVGIGQISSEVPQNLSASRPQDRQFILSSKKLLLSDSGFYLCAWSRVSSYEQYFGPGTRLTVT.

The chain employs TRBV7-9 and TRBJ2-5; the D gene is possibly TRBD2 (5 bases). Germline V gene data show CDR1 as SEHNR and CDR2 as FQNEAQ (reference sequence). Trimming stripped 2 bases from V and 5 bases from J, with 12 bases between. This CDR3 spans 14 amino acids. The DNA for the CDR3 is TGTGCCAGCAGCTTATCTAGAGGGTTGGAGACCCAGTACTTC. Residues: CASSLSRGLETQYF. The variable domain in full, with the rest retrieved from reference TRBV7-9 and TRBJ2-5, is DTGVSQNPRHKITKRGQNVTFRCDPISEHNRLYWYRQTLGQGPEFLTYFQNEAQLEKSRLLSDRFSAERPKGSFSTLEIQRTEQGDSAMYLCASSLSRGLETQYFGPGTRLLVL.

The gene calls are TRBV5-6 and TRBJ1-1, with TRBD1 as a possible D gene (5 bases). Germline V lookup: CDR1 SGHDT, CDR2 YYEEEE. V dropped 0 bases and J dropped 7 bases, with 10 bases sitting between them. The CDR3 runs 13 residues. CDR3 region: CASSLDRSREAFF. In nucleotides, the CDR3 is TGTGCCAGCAGCTTGGACAGGAGCCGTGAAGCTTTCTTT.

V and J are TRBV28 and TRBJ2-3; unclear D gene. V shed 6 bases and J shed 3 bases, with 7 bases lying between them. Germline CDR1 reads MDHEN; CDR2 reads SYDVKM. This CDR3 is built from 12 residues. CDR3 protein: CASRVVTDTQYF. CDR3 nucleotides: TGTGCCAGCAGGGTAGTAACAGATACGCAGTATTTT.

This chain connects TRBV5-1 to TRBJ2-2, with D possibly matching TRBD2 (5 bases). The CDR3 length is 15 residues. Trimming cost V 4 bases and J 5 bases, with 15 bases left between them. The germline CDR1 and CDR2 sequences are SGHRS and YFSETQ. CDR3 in DNA: TGCGCCAGCAGCCCGCCTTTAGCGCAAACCGGGGAGCTGTTTTTT. Its translation: CASSPPLAQTGELFF.

This clone was seen only a few times. This rearrangement joins TRBV7-6 to TRBJ2-7, with 11 bases that match TRBD1. The CDR3 totals 14 residues. Trimming removed 5 bases from V and 4 bases from J; junction bases left unmatched: 4. CDR1 and CDR2 from the germline V gene are SGHVS and FNYEAQ. CDR3 coding DNA: TGTGCCAGCAGCAACCGGGACAGGGGGTACGAGCAGTACTTC. Translated, it gives CASSNRDRGYEQYF.

This clone was picked up a small number of times. This chain uses TRBV5-4 with TRBJ2-2; the match to TRBD2 covers 11 bases. This CDR3 has 17 amino acids. Germline V gene data show CDR1 as SGHNT and CDR2 as YYREEE (reference sequence). The trim removed 0 bases at V and 1 base at J, leaving 2 bases unmatched. The chain's CDR3 is CASSLATSGGNTGELFF. The CDR3 region has the DNA TGTGCCAGCAGCTTGGCCACTAGCGGGGGGAACACCGGGGAGCTGTTTTTT. Variable domain in full (rest from reference TRBV5-4 and TRBJ2-2): ETGVTQSPTHLIKTRGQQVTLRCSSQSGHNTVSWYQQALGQGPQFIFQYYREEENGRGNFPPRFSGLQFPNYSSELNVNALELDDSALYLCASSLATSGGNTGELFFGEGSRLTVL.

The V and J genes are TRBV6-5 and TRBJ2-7; TRBD1 is a possible D gene (5 bases). The CDR3 is 13 residues long. Trimming shortened V by 2 bases and J by 7 bases, and 12 bases separated the two germline ends. Germline V gene lookup returns CDR1 MNHEY and CDR2 SVGAGI. The CDR3 sequence is CASSYGAGKEQYF. The DNA of the CDR3 is TGTGCCAGCAGTTACGGGGCAGGGAAAGAGCAGTACTTC.

The chain links TRBV30 to TRBJ2-7, with 7 bases identical to TRBD2. CDR3 length equals 14 residues. J was trimmed by 2 bases and V by 5 bases; bases with no gene match: 9. CDR1 and CDR2 (germline): GTSNPN, SVGIG (reference sequence). CDR3 sequence reads: CAWDVHRGAYEQYF. For the CDR3, the DNA is TGTGCCTGGGACGTGCACCGGGGGGCCTACGAGCAGTACTTC.

The V call is TRBV19, the J call TRBJ2-1; D is uncertain. V was clipped by 5 bases and J by 9 bases, with 14 bases between them. This CDR3 is 13 amino acids long. Germline V gives CDR1 LNHDA, CDR2 SQIVND (reference sequence). The CDR3 sequence: CASSPGLRIEQFF. CDR3 bases: TGTGCCAGTAGTCCCGGCCTGAGGATTGAGCAGTTCTTC.

The chain is built from TRBV19 and TRBJ1-1; 10 positions match TRBD1. V was pared by 4 bases and J by 4 bases, with 3 bases of the junction left unmatched. Germline V gene lookup returns CDR1 LNHDA and CDR2 SQIVND (reference sequence). The CDR3 loop spans 14 amino acids. CDR3 sequence: CASSTGTGVTEAFF. In DNA, the CDR3 is TGTGCCAGTAGTACGGGGACAGGGGTCACTGAAGCTTTCTTT.

V and J are TRBV7-2 and TRBJ2-1; 7 positions agree with TRBD2. V gave up 3 bases and J gave up 5 bases; unmatched junction bases: 4. CDR3 length equals 14 residues. Germline values: CDR1 SGHTA, CDR2 FQGNSA. For the CDR3, the DNA is TGTGCCAGCAGCTTCCGTGCGGGGGACAATGAGCAGTTCTTC. Translation: CASSFRAGDNEQFF. Together with reference TRBV7-2 and TRBJ2-1, the CDR3 gives the full variable domain: GAGVSQSPSNKVTEKGKDVELRCDPISGHTALYWYRQSLGQGLEFLIYFQGNSAPDKSGLPSDRFSAERTGGSVSTLTIQRTQQEDSAVYLCASSFRAGDNEQFFGPGTRLTVL.

The CDR3 nucleotides read TGTGCCAGCAGTGATACTCGGCGGGAGGAGTACAATGAGCAGTTCTTC. Translation gives CASSDTRREEYNEQFF. The rearrangement uses TRBV25-1 and TRBJ2-1; the match to TRBD2 covers 8 bases. The CDR3 has 16 amino acids. The germline gives CDR1 MGHDK, CDR2 SYGVNS. The junction had 8 bases not matched to a gene; V was cut back by 3 bases and J by 4 bases.

This chain uses TRBV6-1 with TRBJ2-3, with 12 positions matching TRBD2. This CDR3 is 14 amino acids long. Germline V gene data show CDR1 as MNHNS and CDR2 as SASEGT. J was trimmed by 4 bases and V by 4 bases; bases with no gene match: 0. CDR3 nucleotide sequence: TGTGCCAGCAGTGGACTAGCGGGAGCAGATACGCAGTATTTT. The encoded protein is CASSGLAGADTQYF.

The chain carries TRBV4-1 and TRBJ2-1, with 9 bases that match TRBD2. V was pared by 6 bases and J by 4 bases, with 10 bases of the junction left unmatched. Germline V CDR1 and CDR2: MGHRA, YSYEKL. The CDR3 is 16 residues long. CDR3 nucleotides: TGCGCCAGCAGATTGGGGATAGCGGGAGAGTACAATGAGCAGTTCTTC. Translating gives CASRLGIAGEYNEQFF.

The chain couples TRBV6-5 to TRBJ2-3; 8 bases match TRBD1. This CDR3 comprises 14 residues. V gave up 7 bases and J gave up 6 bases; unmatched junction bases: 9. Germline assignment: CDR1 MNHEY and CDR2 SVGAGI. The CDR3 sequence is CASTPGGAGDTQYF. The CDR3 nucleotides read TGTGCCAGCACCCCAGGGGGCGCGGGGGATACGCAGTATTTT.

This chain connects TRBV6-1 to TRBJ1-1; possibly TRBD1 for D (5 bases). CDR1 is MNHNS, CDR2 SASEGT, per germline. The CDR3 length is 15 residues. The V gene lost 2 bases and the J gene lost 1 base, with 11 bases spanning the gap. CDR3 bases: TGTGCCAGCAGTGAACCCAGGGTGGGGAACACTGAAGCTTTCTTT. Amino acids: CASSEPRVGNTEAFF.

Details on this clone: A junction end diverges from the germline sequence, so it may reflect a read error. The chain recombines TRBV4-1 with TRBJ2-3, with D possibly TRBD2 on 6 matching bases. The CDR3 consists of 15 residues. Germline CDR1 and CDR2: MGHRA and YSYEKL. The CDR3 loop reads CASSQGLAATDTRYF. CDR3 bases: TGCGCCAGCAGCCAAGGCTTAGCGGCCACAGATACGCGGTATTTT.

CDR3 coding DNA: TGTGCCAGCAGCGTGGGACAGGGAGGATATGGCTACACCTTC. It yields the protein CASSVGQGGYGYTF. The chain uses TRBV9 and TRBJ1-2, with TRBD1 matching over 9 bases. The CDR3 has 14 amino acids. Germline V gene lookup returns CDR1 SGDLS and CDR2 YYNGEE. The V gene end was trimmed by 2 bases and the J gene end by 5 bases; junction bases not matched to a gene: 4.

This clone came up once. The chain links TRBV5-1 to TRBJ2-2; TRBD1 is a possible D gene (6 bases). Germline values: CDR1 SGHRS, CDR2 YFSETQ. The V end lost 0 bases, the J end lost 4 bases, and 10 bases lay between the germline ends. The CDR3 is made up of 15 amino acids. The CDR3 loop reads CASSLDGRGTGELFF. The CDR3 DNA reads TGCGCCAGCAGCTTGGACGGCAGGGGCACCGGGGAGCTGTTTTTT.